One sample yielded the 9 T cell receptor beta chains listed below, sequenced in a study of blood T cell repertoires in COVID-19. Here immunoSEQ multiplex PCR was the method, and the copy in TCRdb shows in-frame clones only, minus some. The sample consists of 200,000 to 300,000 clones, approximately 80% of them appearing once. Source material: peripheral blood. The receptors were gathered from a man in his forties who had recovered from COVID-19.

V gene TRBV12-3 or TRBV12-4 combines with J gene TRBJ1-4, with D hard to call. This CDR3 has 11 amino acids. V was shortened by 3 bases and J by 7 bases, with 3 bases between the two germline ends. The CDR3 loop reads CASSLSEKLFF. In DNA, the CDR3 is TGTGCCAGCAGTTTGAGTGAAAAACTGTTTTTT.

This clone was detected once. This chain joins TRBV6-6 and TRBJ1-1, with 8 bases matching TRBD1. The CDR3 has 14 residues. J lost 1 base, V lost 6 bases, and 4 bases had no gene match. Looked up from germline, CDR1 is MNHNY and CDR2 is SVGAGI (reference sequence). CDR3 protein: CASSQDRANTEAFF. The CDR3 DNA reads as TGTGCCAGCAGCCAGGACAGGGCGAACACTGAAGCTTTCTTT.

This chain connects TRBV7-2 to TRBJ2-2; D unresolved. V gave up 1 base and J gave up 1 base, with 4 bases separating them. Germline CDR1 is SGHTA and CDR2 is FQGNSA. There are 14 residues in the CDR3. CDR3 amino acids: CASSLGRNTGELFF. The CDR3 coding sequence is TGTGCCAGCAGCTTAGGGAGGAACACCGGGGAGCTGTTTTTT.

The CDR3 reads CASSSRSDTEAFF. The DNA of the CDR3 is TGTGCCAGCTCCTCGCGGTCGGACACTGAAGCTTTCTTT. J is TRBJ1-1 and V is TRBV18; D remains ambiguous. The germline CDR1 and CDR2 sequences are KGHSH and LQKENI. The CDR3 loop spans 13 amino acids. The V and J ends lost 6 bases and 3 bases respectively, with 11 bases between them.

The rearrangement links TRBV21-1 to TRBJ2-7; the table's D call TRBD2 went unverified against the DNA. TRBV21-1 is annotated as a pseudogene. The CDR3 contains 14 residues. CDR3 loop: CASSNRAGGYEQYF. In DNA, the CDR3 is TGTGCCAGCAGCAATCGCGCAGGAGGGTACGAGCAGTACTTC.

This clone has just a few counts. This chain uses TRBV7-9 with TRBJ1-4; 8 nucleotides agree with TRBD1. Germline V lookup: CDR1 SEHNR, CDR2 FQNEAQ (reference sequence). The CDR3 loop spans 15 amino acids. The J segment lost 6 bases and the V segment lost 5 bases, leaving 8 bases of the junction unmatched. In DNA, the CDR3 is TGTGCCAGCAGCCCCCGAGGGACAGGAGATGAAAAACTGTTTTTT. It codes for CASSPRGTGDEKLFF.

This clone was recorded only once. The CDR3 loop is CASSLPGGVGEQFF. CDR3 coding DNA: TGCGCCAGCAGCCTACCCGGGGGGGTTGGTGAGCAGTTCTTC. This chain joins TRBV5-1 and TRBJ2-1; 8 bases fit TRBD2. The J segment lost 9 bases and the V segment lost 4 bases, leaving 9 bases of the junction unmatched. Germline values: CDR1 SGHRS, CDR2 YFSETQ. This CDR3 spans 14 amino acids.

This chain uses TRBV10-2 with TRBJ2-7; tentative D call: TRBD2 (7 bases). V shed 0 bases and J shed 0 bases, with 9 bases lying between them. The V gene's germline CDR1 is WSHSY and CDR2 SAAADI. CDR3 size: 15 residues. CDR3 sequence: CASSESGGPSYEQYF. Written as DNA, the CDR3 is TGCGCCAGCAGTGAGTCGGGGGGGCCCTCCTACGAGCAGTACTTC.

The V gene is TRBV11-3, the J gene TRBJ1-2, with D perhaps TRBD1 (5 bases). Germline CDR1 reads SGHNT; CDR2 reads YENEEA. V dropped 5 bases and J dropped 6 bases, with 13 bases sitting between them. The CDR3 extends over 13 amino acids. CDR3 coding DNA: TGTGCCAGCAGCCCCGGACCGGGGGATGGCTACACCTTC. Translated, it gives CASSPGPGDGYTF.